This TCR beta chain was identified in a study of blood T cells in healthy people across ages. V dropped 3 bases and J dropped 0 bases, with 15 bases sitting between them. The CDR3 length is 16 residues. Germline assignment: CDR1 SGHDT and CDR2 YYEEEE. Russia was home to the donors, healthy Caucasian individuals aged about 6 to 90. With a J-beta primer mix and a sample-barcoded 5' primer, a second PCR ran roughly 6 to 11 cycles. A template-switch adaptor with 12 random nucleotides tagged each cDNA molecule. From the 5' RACE reads, TCRdb called clonotypes with MiXCR, one entry per CDR3 protein. Of around 990,000 distinct CDR3 sequences detected, more than 30% appear once; the ten largest clones hold roughly 14%.

J is TRBJ2-5 and V is TRBV5-6; TRBD1 is a possible D gene (6 bases). The specimen was blood. This TCR was sampled from a man younger than 35 in good health. Here the CDR3 DNA reads TGTGCCAGCAGCTCAATCACAGGGACCTACCAAGAGACCCAGTACTTC. This codes for CASSSITGTYQETQYF.